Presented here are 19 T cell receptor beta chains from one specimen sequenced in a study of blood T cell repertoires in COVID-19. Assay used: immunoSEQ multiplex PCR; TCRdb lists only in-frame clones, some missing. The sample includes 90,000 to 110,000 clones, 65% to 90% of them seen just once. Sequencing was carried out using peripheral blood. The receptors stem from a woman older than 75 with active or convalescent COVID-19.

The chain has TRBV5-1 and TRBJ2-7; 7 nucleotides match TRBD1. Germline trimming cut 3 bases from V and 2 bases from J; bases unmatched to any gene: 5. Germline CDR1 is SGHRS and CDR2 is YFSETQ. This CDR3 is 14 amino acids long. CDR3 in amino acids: CASSSRQGPYEQYF. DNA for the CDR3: TGCGCCAGCAGCTCGCGACAGGGACCCTACGAGCAGTACTTC.

The CDR3: CASSLLGGQSEAFF. The CDR3 DNA follows: TGTGCCAGTAGCCTCCTCGGGGGGCAGTCTGAAGCTTTCTTT. The chain employs TRBV19 and TRBJ1-1, with D possibly TRBD1 on 6 matching bases. Between the trimmed V and J ends, which lost 6 bases and 6 bases, there was a span of 17 bases. Germline CDR1 LNHDA, CDR2 SQIVND (reference sequence). CDR3 size: 14 residues.

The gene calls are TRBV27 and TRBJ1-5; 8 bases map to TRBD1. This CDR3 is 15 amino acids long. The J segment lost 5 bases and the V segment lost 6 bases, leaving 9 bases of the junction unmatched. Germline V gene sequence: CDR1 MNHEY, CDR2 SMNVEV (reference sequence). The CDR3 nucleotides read TGTGCCAGCAGACTCTCGACAGGGGTAGATCAGCCCCAGCATTTT. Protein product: CASRLSTGVDQPQHF.

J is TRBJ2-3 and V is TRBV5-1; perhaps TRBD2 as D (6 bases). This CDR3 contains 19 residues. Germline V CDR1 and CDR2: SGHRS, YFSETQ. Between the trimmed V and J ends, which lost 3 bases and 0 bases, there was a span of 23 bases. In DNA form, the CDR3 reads TGCGCCAGCAGCTCCGCGGGACTTCCGGGAGCCAGCAGCACAGATACGCAGTATTTT. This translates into CASSSAGLPGASSTDTQYF.

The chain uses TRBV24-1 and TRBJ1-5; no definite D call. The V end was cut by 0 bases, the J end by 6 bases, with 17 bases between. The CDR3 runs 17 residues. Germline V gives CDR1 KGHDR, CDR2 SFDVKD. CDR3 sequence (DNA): TGTGCCACCAGTGATTTGCTGAGACGGCAGGCGAGTCAGCCCCAGCATTTT. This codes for CATSDLLRRQASQPQHF.

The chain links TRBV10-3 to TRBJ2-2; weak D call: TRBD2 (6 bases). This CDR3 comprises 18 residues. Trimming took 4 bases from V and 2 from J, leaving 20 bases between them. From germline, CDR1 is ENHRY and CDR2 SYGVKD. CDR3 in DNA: TGTGCCATCAGTGGGGCCGGAGGGCCGAAAGGTAACACCGGGGAGCTGTTTTTT. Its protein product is CAISGAGGPKGNTGELFF.

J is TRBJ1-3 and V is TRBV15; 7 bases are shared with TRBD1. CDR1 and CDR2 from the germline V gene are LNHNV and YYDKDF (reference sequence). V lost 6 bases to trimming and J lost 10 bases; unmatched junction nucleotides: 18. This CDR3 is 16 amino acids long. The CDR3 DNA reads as TGTGCCACCAGTTCTACCGGGACAGCCAATTTCGGGACCATATATTTT. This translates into CATSSTGTANFGTIYF.

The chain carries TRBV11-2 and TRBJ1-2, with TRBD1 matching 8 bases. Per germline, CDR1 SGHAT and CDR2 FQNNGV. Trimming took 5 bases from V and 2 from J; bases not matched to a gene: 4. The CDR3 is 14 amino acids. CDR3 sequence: CASSTRQGNYGYTF. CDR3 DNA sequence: TGTGCCAGCAGCACGCGACAGGGGAACTATGGCTACACCTTC.

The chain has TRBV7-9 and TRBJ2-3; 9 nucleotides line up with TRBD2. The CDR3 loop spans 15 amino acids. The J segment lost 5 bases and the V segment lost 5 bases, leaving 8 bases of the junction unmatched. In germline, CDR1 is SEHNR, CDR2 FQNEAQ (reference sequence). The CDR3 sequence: CASSDPSGAGDTQYF. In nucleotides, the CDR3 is TGTGCCAGCAGCGACCCTAGCGGGGCCGGAGATACGCAGTATTTT.

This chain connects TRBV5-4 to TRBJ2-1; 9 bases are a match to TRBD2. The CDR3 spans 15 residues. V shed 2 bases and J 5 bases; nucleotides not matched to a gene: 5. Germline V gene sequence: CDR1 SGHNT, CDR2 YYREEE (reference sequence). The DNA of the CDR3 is TGTGCCAGCAGCTTAGGACTAGCGACTCACAATGAGCAGTTCTTC. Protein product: CASSLGLATHNEQFF.

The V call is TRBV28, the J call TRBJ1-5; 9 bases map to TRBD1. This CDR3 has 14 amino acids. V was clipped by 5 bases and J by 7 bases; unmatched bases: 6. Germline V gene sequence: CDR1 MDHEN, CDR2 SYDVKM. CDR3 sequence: CASSPGTGNQPQHF. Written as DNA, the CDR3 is TGTGCCAGCAGTCCTGGGACAGGGAACCAGCCCCAGCATTTT.

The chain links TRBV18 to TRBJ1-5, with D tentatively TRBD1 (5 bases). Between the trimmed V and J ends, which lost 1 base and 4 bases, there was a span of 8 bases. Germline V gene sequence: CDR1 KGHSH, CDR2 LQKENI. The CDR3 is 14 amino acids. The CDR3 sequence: CASSPQGRNQPQHF. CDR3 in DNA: TGTGCCAGCTCACCACAGGGGAGGAATCAGCCCCAGCATTTT.

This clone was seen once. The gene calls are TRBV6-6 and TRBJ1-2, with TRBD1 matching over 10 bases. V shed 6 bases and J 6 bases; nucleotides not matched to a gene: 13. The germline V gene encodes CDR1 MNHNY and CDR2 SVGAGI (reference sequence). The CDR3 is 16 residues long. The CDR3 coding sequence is TGTGCCAGCAGGTCCGACAGGGGGCGGCAATCAGATGGCTACACCTTC. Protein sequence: CASRSDRGRQSDGYTF.

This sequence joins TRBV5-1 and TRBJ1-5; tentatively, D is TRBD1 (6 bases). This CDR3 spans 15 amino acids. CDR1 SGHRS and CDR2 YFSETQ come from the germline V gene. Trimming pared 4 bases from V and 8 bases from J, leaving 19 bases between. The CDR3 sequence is CASSQGTYESEPQHF. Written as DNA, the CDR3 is TGCGCCAGCAGCCAGGGGACCTATGAAAGTGAGCCCCAGCATTTT. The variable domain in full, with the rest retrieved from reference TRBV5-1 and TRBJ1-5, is KAGVTQTPRYLIKTRGQQVTLSCSPISGHRSVSWYQQTPGQGLQFLFEYFSETQRNKGNFPGRFSGRQFSNSRSEMNVSTLELGDSALYLCASSQGTYESEPQHFGDGTRLSIL.

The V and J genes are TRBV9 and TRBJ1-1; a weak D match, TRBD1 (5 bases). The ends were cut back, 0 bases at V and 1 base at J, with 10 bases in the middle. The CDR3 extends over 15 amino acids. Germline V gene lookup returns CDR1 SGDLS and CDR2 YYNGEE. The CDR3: CASSVVGARNTEAFF. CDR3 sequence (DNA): TGTGCCAGCAGCGTAGTTGGGGCGAGGAACACTGAAGCTTTCTTT.

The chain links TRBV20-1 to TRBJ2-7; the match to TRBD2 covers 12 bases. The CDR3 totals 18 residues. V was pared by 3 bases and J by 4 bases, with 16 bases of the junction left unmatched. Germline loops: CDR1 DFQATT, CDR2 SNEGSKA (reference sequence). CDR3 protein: CSASLTSGRGGLGYEQYF. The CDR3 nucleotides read TGCAGTGCTAGTTTGACTAGCGGGAGAGGGGGACTGGGGTACGAGCAGTACTTC.

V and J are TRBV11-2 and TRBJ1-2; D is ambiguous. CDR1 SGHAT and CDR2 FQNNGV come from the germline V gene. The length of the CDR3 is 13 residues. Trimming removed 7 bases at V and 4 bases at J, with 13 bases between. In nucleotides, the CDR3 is TGTGCCAGCACCCCACAGAGCCCCTATGGCTACACCTTC. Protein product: CASTPQSPYGYTF.

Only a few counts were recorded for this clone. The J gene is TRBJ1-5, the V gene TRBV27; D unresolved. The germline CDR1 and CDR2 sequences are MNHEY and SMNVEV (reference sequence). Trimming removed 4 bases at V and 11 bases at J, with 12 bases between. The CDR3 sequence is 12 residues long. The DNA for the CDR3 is TGTGCCAGCAGTTCCCTTGGGAGGGCCCAGCATTTT. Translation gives CASSSLGRAQHF.

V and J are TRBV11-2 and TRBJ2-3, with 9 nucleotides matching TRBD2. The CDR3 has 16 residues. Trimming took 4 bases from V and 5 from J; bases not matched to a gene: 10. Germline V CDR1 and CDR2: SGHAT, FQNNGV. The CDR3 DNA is TGTGCCAGCAGCTCGGCTACTAGCGGGTGGCTAGATACGCAGTATTTT. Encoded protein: CASSSATSGWLDTQYF.